What follows describes a single T cell receptor (beta chain). The source of the sample is a study of spatial heterogeneity in lung cancer. Study as a whole: Alpha-chain sequences were detected in numbers that were consistently lower than beta-chain sequences.

MiXCR, applied by TCRdb to the 5' RACE reads, yields one record per CDR3 protein. The table has about 80,000 distinct CDR3 sequences, about 8.5% seen once. The germline gives CDR1 LGHDT, CDR2 YNNKEL (reference sequence). Between the trimmed V and J ends, which lost 1 base and 3 bases, there was a span of 10 bases. CDR3 length: 14 amino acids. Time point meaning: sample taken at primary tumor resection. Untreated early-stage non-small cell lung cancer patients, 55 to 85 in total, were the donors. This specimen consisted of PBMCs, obtained at surgery. This rearrangement joins TRBV3-1 to TRBJ2-7, with D uncertain. This receptor was obtained from a male donor with early-stage non-small cell lung cancer. DNA for the CDR3: TGTGCCAGCAGCCAAGGGGCAACGATCTACGAGCAGTACTTC. Its protein is CASSQGATIYEQYF.